A selection of T cell receptor beta chains follows, all from one sample in a study of shared clonotypes between healthy human individuals. Measured with immunoSEQ multiplex PCR; TCRdb has only the in-frame clones, and not every one. The top ten clones hold around 0.37% of a sample with 2,500,000 or so clones, approximately 93% of them seen once. The sequencing sample was made of naive CD4+ T cells from PBMCs. These receptors were taken from a man aged 18 to 29 in good health. Some clones in this sample may be carry-over from other donors' samples. Each CDR3 is given without its conserved first and last residue. D genes are given only for firm matches. Clone size appears in some rows only: once, few, many, or a class for an expanded clone.

ASSFGSRQDPNTGELF	NA	NA	TRBV11-2	TRBJ2-2
ASSPGLAGVTGELF	TRBD2	NA	TRBV5-1	TRBJ2-2
ASSQESRGALVYGYT	NA	NA	TRBV4-2	TRBJ1-2
ASSWGAGQPQH	NA	NA	TRBV28	TRBJ1-5
ASSQDGAGSDTQY	NA	NA	TRBV4-1	TRBJ2-3
ASSPTPETQY	NA	once	TRBV18	TRBJ2-5
ASSLGTGAGPQH	TRBD1	NA	TRBV5-1	TRBJ1-5
ASNPQGYYRQY	TRBD1	NA	TRBV28	TRBJ2-4
ASSLYRVEDEQY	NA	NA	TRBV28	TRBJ2-7
ASSPLDYNEKLF	NA	NA	TRBV18	TRBJ1-4
ASSLADRGAGELF	TRBD1	NA	TRBV7-8	TRBJ2-2
ASRREATYEQY	NA	NA	TRBV6-5	TRBJ2-7
ASSPQVSAADTQY	NA	NA	TRBV9	TRBJ2-3
ASSPRQGAPPFNEQF	TRBD1	NA	TRBV7-9	TRBJ2-1
ATSKGGFSYEQY	NA	NA	TRBV15	TRBJ2-7
ASSFSGNEQF	NA	NA	TRBV11-3	TRBJ2-1
ASSRASGSYNEQF	TRBD2	NA	TRBV7-6	TRBJ2-1
ASSLATAAFTDTQY	NA	NA	TRBV5-1	TRBJ2-3
ASSGGLAGVTGELF	TRBD2	NA	TRBV9	TRBJ2-2
ASSLGPSYNEQF	NA	NA	TRBV5-1	TRBJ2-1
ASSTASTYNEQF	NA	NA	TRBV6-6	TRBJ2-1
ASSLGITGVNQPQH	TRBD1	NA	TRBV11-2	TRBJ1-5
ASSPGLGPRAPYNEQF	NA	NA	TRBV6-4	TRBJ2-1
ASSYLGAPNQETQY	NA	NA	TRBV27	TRBJ2-5
ASSLGTGTYEQY	TRBD1	NA	TRBV7-9	NA
ASSIRRSASTDTQY	NA	NA	TRBV19	TRBJ2-3
ASSPTLVGNTEAF	NA	once	TRBV18	TRBJ1-1
ASSPQSGGSYGYT	NA	NA	TRBV7-3	TRBJ1-2
ASTDRAQTNQPQH	TRBD1	NA	TRBV6-5	TRBJ1-5
ASSGEREGAWQEQF	TRBD2	NA	TRBV6-1	TRBJ2-1
ASSLVRDGSEQF	NA	NA	TRBV28	TRBJ2-1
AISDLAGAGELF	TRBD2	NA	TRBV10-3	TRBJ2-2
ASNPRGLASYEQY	TRBD2	NA	TRBV2	TRBJ2-7
ASSSKIPGRPNEQF	NA	NA	TRBV5-1	TRBJ2-1
ASSLNWRTGAF	TRBD1	few	TRBV11-3	TRBJ1-1
ASRRIGDRTQY	NA	NA	TRBV11-2	TRBJ2-3
ASSRGNEQF	NA	NA	TRBV5-4	TRBJ2-1
ASSLDRWEYDTGELF	NA	NA	TRBV11-2	TRBJ2-2
ASSKEEGKNEKLF	NA	NA	TRBV21-1	TRBJ1-4
ASSLVGGKSYEQF	NA	NA	TRBV11-2	TRBJ2-1
ASSVEGSGAVGPLQNTIY	NA	NA	TRBV9	TRBJ1-3
ASSPDRVGNKLF	NA	NA	TRBV28	TRBJ1-4
ASSFRVNSNQPQH	NA	once	TRBV28	TRBJ1-5
ASSQVRGGLAGARGEYEQY	TRBD2	NA	TRBV4-2	NA
ASSPGRLAGQETQY	TRBD2	NA	TRBV7-2	TRBJ2-5
ASSGRDRGGETQY	TRBD1	NA	TRBV5-4	TRBJ2-5
ASSFGTSGRMETQY	TRBD2	NA	TRBV7-8	TRBJ2-5
SVEPRQGNTEAF	TRBD1	NA	TRBV29-1	TRBJ1-1